The rows below give T cell receptor beta chains drawn from one sample of a study of T cell repertoires in cytomegalovirus infection. TCRdb ran MiXCR on the reads and lists one entry per CDR3 protein. Counted here are about 770,000 distinct CDR3 sequences, approximately 32% occurring once; the ten biggest clones make up about an eighth. Antigens of these TCRs are unknown. Sequences were derived from cultured CD8+ T cells from PBMCs, sampled from culture after CMV antigen stimulation. All receptors derive from a human donor in good health (CMV status not recorded). Some clones in this sample may be carry-over from other donors' samples. CDR3s include the opening cysteine and the closing phenylalanine or tryptophan. The D gene is left open where the match is weak. Size tells how often a clone was seen (once, few, many) or the class of an expanded clone, and some rows leave it out.

j_call clone_size v_call d_call cdr3_aa cdr3_nt
TRBJ2-3 few TRBV29-1 NA CSVEVRFSTQYF TGCAGCGTTGAAGTTCGTTTTAGTACGCAGTATTTT
TRBJ2-5 NA TRBV6-1 NA CASSEYGGVQETQYF TGTGCCAGCAGTGAATATGGGGGAGTCCAAGAGACCCAGTACTTC
TRBJ1-2 NA TRBV11-2 TRBD1 CASSSQSGTGGLLGGYTF TGTGCCAGCAGCTCCCAATCCGGGACAGGGGGTCTACTTGGTGGCTACACCTTC
TRBJ2-7 many TRBV7-2 TRBD2 CASSSWGLAGGTSYEQYF TGTGCCAGCAGCTCCTGGGGACTAGCGGGGGGGACCTCCTACGAGCAGTACTTC
TRBJ2-7 few TRBV12-3/TRBV12-4 NA CASSSPAKSYEQYF TGTGCCAGCAGTTCGCCAGCAAAATCCTACGAGCAGTACTTC
TRBJ2-1 many TRBV7-2 TRBD2 CASSPGLAGGLYNEQFF TGTGCCAGCAGCCCGGGACTAGCGGGGGGGTTGTACAATGAGCAGTTCTTC
TRBJ2-2 NA TRBV9 TRBD2 CASSGETSENTGELFF TGTGCCAGCAGCGGGGAGACTAGCGAGAACACCGGGGAGCTGTTTTTT
TRBJ1-4 NA TRBV7-9 NA CASSPDGRVLFF TGTGCCAGCAGTCCGGACGGGAGAGTACTGTTTTTT
TRBJ1-1 NA TRBV7-9 TRBD1 CASSVGQGFGNTEAFF TGTGCCAGCAGCGTGGGACAGGGCTTTGGGAACACTGAAGCTTTCTTT
TRBJ1-1 NA TRBV28 TRBD1 CASRHLTDRQNTEAFF TGTGCCAGCAGGCACCTTACGGACAGGCAGAACACTGAAGCTTTCTTT
TRBJ2-6 once TRBV19 NA CASKGGGAGANVLTF TGTGCCAGTAAAGGGGGAGGGGCTGGGGCCAACGTCCTGACTTTC
TRBJ1-2 few TRBV11-2 NA CASRTVGGVGYTF TGTGCCAGCAGGACTGTCGGGGGGGTTGGCTACACCTTC
TRBJ2-2 many TRBV12-3/TRBV12-4 NA CASGGGKNTGELFF TGTGCCAGCGGAGGGGGAAAGAACACCGGGGAGCTGTTTTTT
TRBJ2-1 NA TRBV24-1 NA CATSDPETSYNEQFF TGTGCCACCAGTGACCCTGAAACCTCCTACAATGAGCAGTTCTTC
TRBJ2-1 many TRBV7-2 NA CASSLEGLSSYNEQFF TGTGCCAGCAGCTTAGAGGGGTTGAGCTCCTACAATGAGCAGTTCTTC
TRBJ2-5 few TRBV6-5 NA CASSYRRGKETQYF TGTGCCAGCAGTTACAGGCGGGGAAAAGAGACCCAGTACTTC
TRBJ1-2 NA TRBV28 NA CASRPEGEDYGYTF TGTGCCAGCAGACCCGAAGGGGAGGACTATGGCTACACCTTC
TRBJ2-1 NA TRBV27 TRBD1 CASSAPQGASWDEQFF TGTGCCAGCAGCGCTCCGCAGGGGGCTTCTTGGGATGAGCAGTTCTTC
TRBJ2-1 few TRBV27 NA CASSGGPNNEQFF TGTGCCAGCAGCGGGGGGCCTAACAATGAGCAGTTCTTC
TRBJ1-5 NA TRBV24-1 NA CATSRDNNQPQHF TGTGCCACCAGTAGGGACAACAATCAGCCCCAGCATTTT
TRBJ2-3 NA TRBV7-2 NA CASSLLPGQPYF TGTGCCAGCAGCTTACTTCCGGGCCAGCCGTATTTT
TRBJ1-6 once TRBV27 NA CASSTGTNNSPLHF TGTGCCAGCAGTACCGGGACAAACAATTCACCCCTCCACTTT
TRBJ2-3 NA TRBV6-2/TRBV6-3 NA CASSPRAADTQYF TGTGCCAGCAGTCCCAGGGCAGCGGATACGCAGTATTTT
TRBJ2-7 many TRBV7-8 NA CASKAGTKTYEQYF TGTGCCAGCAAAGCCGGTACGAAAACCTACGAGCAGTACTTC
TRBJ1-1 few TRBV7-2 NA CASSPTLRTEAFF TGTGCCAGCAGCCCTACATTACGCACTGAAGCTTTCTTT
TRBJ2-1 many TRBV28 TRBD1 CASSLDRGNDEQFF TGTGCCAGCAGTTTAGACAGGGGAAACGATGAGCAGTTCTTC
TRBJ2-5 few TRBV11-2 NA CASSLGSGVKTQYF TGTGCCAGCAGCTTAGGGTCGGGGGTGAAGACCCAGTACTTC
TRBJ1-5 NA TRBV2 NA CASMSSDLSGPNQPQHF TGTGCCAGCATGTCCTCGGACCTTTCCGGCCCAAATCAGCCCCAGCATTTT
TRBJ1-1 few TRBV4-1 NA CASSQDSVSEAFF TGCGCCAGCAGCCAAGACTCGGTTTCTGAAGCTTTCTTT
TRBJ1-1 few TRBV6-2/TRBV6-3 NA CASSYLGTDTEAFF TGTGCCAGCAGTTATTTGGGAACGGACACTGAAGCTTTCTTT
TRBJ1-1 few TRBV27 NA CASSLYGFRRDTEAFF TGTGCCAGCAGTTTGTATGGGTTCAGAAGAGACACTGAAGCTTTCTTT
TRBJ2-1 NA TRBV19 TRBD1 CASSPGTEPYNEQFF TGTGCCAGTAGCCCCGGGACAGAACCTTACAATGAGCAGTTCTTC
TRBJ2-3 NA TRBV7-6 NA CASSLAVPDTQYF TGTGCCAGCAGCTTAGCAGTCCCAGATACGCAGTATTTT
TRBJ2-7 NA TRBV20-1 NA CSAREWEGGFQNEQYF TGCAGTGCTAGAGAATGGGAAGGGGGTTTTCAAAACGAGCAGTACTTC
TRBJ1-2 many TRBV12-3/TRBV12-4 NA CASSLNLAYGYTF TGTGCCAGCAGTTTAAACCTGGCTTATGGCTACACCTTC
TRBJ1-2 NA TRBV19 NA CASTEQGVHYGYTF TGTGCCAGTACGGAACAGGGAGTTCACTATGGCTACACCTTC
TRBJ2-1 NA TRBV4-1 NA CASSHPPGLYNEQFF TGCGCCAGCAGCCATCCACCGGGACTTTACAATGAGCAGTTCTTC
TRBJ2-5 many TRBV7-6 NA CASSSAGPGALGETQYF TGTGCCAGCAGCTCCGCCGGTCCAGGGGCCCTCGGGGAGACCCAGTACTTC
TRBJ1-5 few TRBV6-1 NA CASSEATRGTWNQPQHF TGTGCCAGCAGTGAAGCAACCAGGGGTACTTGGAATCAGCCCCAGCATTTT
TRBJ1-4 many TRBV7-8 TRBD1 CASSSQGAVGEKLFF TGTGCCAGCAGCTCGCAGGGGGCAGTGGGAGAAAAACTGTTTTTT
TRBJ2-5 NA TRBV6-2/TRBV6-3 NA CASSYFLRYQETQYF TGTGCCAGCAGTTACTTTCTCCGATACCAAGAGACCCAGTACTTC
TRBJ1-6 NA TRBV7-6 NA CASSPVWDANSPLHF TGTGCCAGCAGCCCTGTATGGGACGCCAATTCACCCCTCCACTTT
TRBJ1-1 NA TRBV7-9 NA CASSLLTGPRDTEAFF TGTGCCAGCAGCCTACTTACAGGGCCCCGGGACACTGAAGCTTTCTTT
TRBJ2-1 many TRBV7-8 TRBD2 CASSSLGGLAGYNEQFF TGTGCCAGCAGCTCTCTAGGGGGACTAGCGGGGTACAATGAGCAGTTCTTC